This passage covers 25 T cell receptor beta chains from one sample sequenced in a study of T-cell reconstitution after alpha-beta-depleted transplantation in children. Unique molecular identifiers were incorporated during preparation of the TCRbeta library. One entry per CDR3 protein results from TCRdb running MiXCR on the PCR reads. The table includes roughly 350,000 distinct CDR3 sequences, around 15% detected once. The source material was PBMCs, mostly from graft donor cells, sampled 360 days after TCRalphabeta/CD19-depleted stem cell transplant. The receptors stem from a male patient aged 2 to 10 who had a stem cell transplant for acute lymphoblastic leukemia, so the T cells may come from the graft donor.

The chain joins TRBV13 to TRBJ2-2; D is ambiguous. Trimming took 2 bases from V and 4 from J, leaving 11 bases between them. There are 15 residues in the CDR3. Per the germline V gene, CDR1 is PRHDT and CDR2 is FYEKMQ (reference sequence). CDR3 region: CASSLSRVFTGELFF. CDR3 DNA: TGTGCCAGCAGCTTATCAAGGGTTTTCACCGGGGAGCTGTTTTTT. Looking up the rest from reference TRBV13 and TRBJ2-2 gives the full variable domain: AAGVIQSPRHLIKEKRETATLKCYPIPRHDTVYWYQQGPGQDPQFLISFYEKMQSDKGSIPDRFSAQQFSDYHSELNMSSLELGDSALYFCASSLSRVFTGELFFGEGSRLTVL.

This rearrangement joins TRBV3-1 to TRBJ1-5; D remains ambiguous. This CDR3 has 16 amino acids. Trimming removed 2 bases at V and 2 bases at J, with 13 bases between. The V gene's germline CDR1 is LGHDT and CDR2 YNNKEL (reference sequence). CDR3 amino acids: CASSQSGTVGNQPQHF. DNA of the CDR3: TGTGCCAGCAGCCAATCGGGCACGGTGGGCAATCAGCCCCAGCATTTT.

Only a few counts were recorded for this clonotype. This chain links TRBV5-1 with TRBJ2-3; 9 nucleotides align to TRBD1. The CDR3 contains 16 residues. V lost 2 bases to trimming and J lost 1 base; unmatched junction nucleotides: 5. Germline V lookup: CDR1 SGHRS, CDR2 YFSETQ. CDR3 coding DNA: TGCGCCAGCAGCTTCCAGCGGGACAGGGGCACAGATACGCAGTATTTT. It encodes CASSFQRDRGTDTQYF.

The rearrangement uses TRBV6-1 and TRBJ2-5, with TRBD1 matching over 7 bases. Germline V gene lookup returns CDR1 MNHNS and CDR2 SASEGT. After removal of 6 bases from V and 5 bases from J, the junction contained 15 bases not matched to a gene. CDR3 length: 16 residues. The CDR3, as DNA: TGTGCCAGCAGAGACAGGGTTCTTTCGTCCACGGAGACCCAGTACTTC. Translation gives CASRDRVLSSTETQYF.

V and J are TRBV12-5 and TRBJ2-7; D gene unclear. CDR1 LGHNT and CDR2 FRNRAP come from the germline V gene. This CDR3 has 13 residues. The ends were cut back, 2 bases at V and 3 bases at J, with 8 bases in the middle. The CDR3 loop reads CASGLTALYEQYF. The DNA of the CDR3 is TGTGCTAGTGGTTTGACAGCCCTCTACGAGCAGTACTTC. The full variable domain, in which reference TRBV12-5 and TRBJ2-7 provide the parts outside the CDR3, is DARVTQTPRHKVTEMGQEVTMRCQPILGHNTVFWYRQTMMQGLELLAYFRNRAPLDDSGMPKDRFSAEMPDATLATLKIQPSEPRDSAVYFCASGLTALYEQYFGPGTRLTVT.

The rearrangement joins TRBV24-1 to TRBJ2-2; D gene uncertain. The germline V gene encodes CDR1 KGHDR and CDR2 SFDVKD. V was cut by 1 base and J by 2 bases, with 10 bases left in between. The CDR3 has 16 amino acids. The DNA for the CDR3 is TGTGCCACCAGTGATTTCCGGATACCTAACACCGGGGAGCTGTTTTTT. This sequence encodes CATSDFRIPNTGELFF.

CDR3 coding DNA: TGTGCCTGGAGTCGGGCCTTTGGGGAGCTGTTTTTT. This gives the protein CAWSRAFGELFF. V gene TRBV30 combines with J gene TRBJ2-2; D not certain. The V gene's germline CDR1 is GTSNPN and CDR2 SVGIG (reference sequence). There are 12 residues in the CDR3. The ends were cut back, 2 bases at V and 8 bases at J, with 9 bases in the middle.

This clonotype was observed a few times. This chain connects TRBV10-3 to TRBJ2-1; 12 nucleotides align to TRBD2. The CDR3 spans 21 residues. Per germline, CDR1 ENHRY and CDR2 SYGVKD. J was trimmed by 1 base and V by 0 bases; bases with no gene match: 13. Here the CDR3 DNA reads TGTGCCATCAGTGAGTCGAGCGCTAGCGGGAGGGTCCCCTATTCCTACAATGAGCAGTTCTTC. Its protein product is CAISESSASGRVPYSYNEQFF.

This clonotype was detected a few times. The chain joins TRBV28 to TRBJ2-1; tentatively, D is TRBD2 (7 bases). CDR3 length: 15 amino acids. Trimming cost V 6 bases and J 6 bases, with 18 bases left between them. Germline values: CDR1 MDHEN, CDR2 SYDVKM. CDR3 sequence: CASSLGGAYGNEQFF. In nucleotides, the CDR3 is TGTGCCAGCAGCCTGGGGGGGGCGTACGGCAATGAGCAGTTCTTC.

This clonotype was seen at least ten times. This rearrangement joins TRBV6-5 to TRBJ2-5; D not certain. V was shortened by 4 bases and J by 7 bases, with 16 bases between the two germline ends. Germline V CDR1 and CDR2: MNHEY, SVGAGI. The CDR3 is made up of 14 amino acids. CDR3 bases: TGTGCCAGCAGTTCCGTCTCACGAAGTGGGACCCAGTACTTC. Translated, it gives CASSSVSRSGTQYF.

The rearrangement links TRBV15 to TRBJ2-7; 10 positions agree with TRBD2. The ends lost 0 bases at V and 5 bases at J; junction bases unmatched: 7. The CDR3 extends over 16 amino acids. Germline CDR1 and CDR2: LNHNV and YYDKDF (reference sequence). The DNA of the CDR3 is TGTGCCACCAGCAGAGAAGACCTGGGACTAGCGCACGAGCAGTACTTC. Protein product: CATSREDLGLAHEQYF.

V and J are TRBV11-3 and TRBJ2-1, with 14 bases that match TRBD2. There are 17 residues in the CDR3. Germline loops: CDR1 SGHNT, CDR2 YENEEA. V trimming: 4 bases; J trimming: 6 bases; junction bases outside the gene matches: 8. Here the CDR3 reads CASSSFRLAGGSNEQFF. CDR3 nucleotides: TGTGCCAGCAGCTCCTTCCGACTAGCGGGAGGGAGCAATGAGCAGTTCTTC.

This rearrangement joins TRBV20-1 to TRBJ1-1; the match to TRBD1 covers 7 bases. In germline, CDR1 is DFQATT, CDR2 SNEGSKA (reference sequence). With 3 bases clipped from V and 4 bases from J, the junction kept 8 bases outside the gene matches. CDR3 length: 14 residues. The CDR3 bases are TGCAGTGCTAGCCGACAGGGCTCGGTCACTGAAGCTTTCTTT. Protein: CSASRQGSVTEAFF.

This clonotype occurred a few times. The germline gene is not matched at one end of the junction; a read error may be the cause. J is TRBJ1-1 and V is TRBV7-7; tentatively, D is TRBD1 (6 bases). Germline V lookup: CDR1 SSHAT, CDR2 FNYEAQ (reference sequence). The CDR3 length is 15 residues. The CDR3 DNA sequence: TGTGCTAGCAGCCCACTGGGGGGGCTGAACACTGAAGCTTTCTTT. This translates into CASSPLGGLNTEAFF.

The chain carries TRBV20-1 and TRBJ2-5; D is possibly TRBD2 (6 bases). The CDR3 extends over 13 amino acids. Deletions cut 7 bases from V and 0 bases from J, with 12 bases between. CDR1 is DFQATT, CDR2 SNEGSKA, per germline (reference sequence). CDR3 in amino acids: CSGAGMYQETQYF. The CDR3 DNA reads TGCAGTGGGGCGGGGATGTACCAAGAGACCCAGTACTTC.

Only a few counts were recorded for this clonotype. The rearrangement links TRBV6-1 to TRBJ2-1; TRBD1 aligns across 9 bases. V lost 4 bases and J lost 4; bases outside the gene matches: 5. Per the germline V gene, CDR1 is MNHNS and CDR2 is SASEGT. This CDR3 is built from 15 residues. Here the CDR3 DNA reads TGTGCCAGCAGTGGGGGACAGGGCCCGTACAATGAGCAGTTCTTC. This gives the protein CASSGGQGPYNEQFF.

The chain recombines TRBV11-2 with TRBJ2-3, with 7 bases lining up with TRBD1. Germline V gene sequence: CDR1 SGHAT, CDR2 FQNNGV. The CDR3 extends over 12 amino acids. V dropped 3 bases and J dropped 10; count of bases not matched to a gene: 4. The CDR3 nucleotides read TGTGCCAGCAGCTTTGAGGGGGCGGCGCAGTATTTT. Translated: CASSFEGAAQYF.

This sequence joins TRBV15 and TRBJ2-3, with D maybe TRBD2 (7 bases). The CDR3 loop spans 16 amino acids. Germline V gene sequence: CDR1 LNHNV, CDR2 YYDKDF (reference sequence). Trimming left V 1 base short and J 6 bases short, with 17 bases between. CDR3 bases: TGTGCCACCAGCAGAGGCGTAGGGGGGGTGGTGGATACGCAGTATTTT. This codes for CATSRGVGGVVDTQYF.

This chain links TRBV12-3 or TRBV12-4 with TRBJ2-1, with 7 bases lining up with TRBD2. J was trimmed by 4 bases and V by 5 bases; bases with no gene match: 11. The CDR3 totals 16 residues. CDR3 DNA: TGTGCCAGCAGTCCCCTCCCTAGCGGAAATTACAATGAGCAGTTCTTC. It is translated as CASSPLPSGNYNEQFF.

CDR3 DNA: TGCAGTGCTAGGAAGCAGGGGGCGCGGTACACTGAAGCTTTCTTT. The encoded protein is CSARKQGARYTEAFF. The rearrangement links TRBV20-1 to TRBJ1-1, with 8 bases that match TRBD1. Germline values: CDR1 DFQATT, CDR2 SNEGSKA (reference sequence). The J segment lost 3 bases and the V segment lost 3 bases, leaving 9 bases of the junction unmatched. There are 15 residues in the CDR3.

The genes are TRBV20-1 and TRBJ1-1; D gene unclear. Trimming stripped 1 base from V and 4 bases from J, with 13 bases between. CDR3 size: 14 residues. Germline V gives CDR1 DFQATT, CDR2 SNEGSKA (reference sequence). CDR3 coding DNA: TGCAGTGCTAGAGTGGAAGGGCTCGGCACTGAAGCTTTCTTT. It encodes CSARVEGLGTEAFF.

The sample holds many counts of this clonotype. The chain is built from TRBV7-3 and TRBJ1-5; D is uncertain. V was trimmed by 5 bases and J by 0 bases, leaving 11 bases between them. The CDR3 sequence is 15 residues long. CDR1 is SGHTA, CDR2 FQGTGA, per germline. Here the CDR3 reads CASSLDGLSNQPQHF. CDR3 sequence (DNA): TGTGCCAGCAGCCTGGACGGACTTAGCAATCAGCCCCAGCATTTT.

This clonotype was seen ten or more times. This CDR3 reads CASSYSTGWTSYEQYF. CDR3 nucleotide sequence: TGTGCCAGCAGTTACTCGACAGGATGGACCTCCTACGAGCAGTACTTC. V is TRBV6-2 or TRBV6-3 and J is TRBJ2-7; TRBD1 might be the D (6 bases). The CDR3 runs to 16 residues. Germline CDR1 reads MNHEY; CDR2 reads SVGEGT. V was cut by 0 bases and J by 0 bases, with 12 bases left in between.

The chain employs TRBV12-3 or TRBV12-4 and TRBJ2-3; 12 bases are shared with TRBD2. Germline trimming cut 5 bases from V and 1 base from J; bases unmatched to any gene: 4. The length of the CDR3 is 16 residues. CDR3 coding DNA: TGTGCCAGCAGTCGAGGACTAGCGGGACGCACAGATACGCAGTATTTT. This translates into CASSRGLAGRTDTQYF.

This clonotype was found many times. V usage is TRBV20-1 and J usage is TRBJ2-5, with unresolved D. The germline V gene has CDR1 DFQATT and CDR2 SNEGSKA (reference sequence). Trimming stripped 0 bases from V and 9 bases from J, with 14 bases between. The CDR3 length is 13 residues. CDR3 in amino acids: CSARDPITFAQYF. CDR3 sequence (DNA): TGCAGTGCTAGAGACCCCATTACTTTCGCCCAGTACTTC.